The clone carrying this T cell receptor (beta chain) was seen a few times. Its antigen is currently unknown. This CDR3 spans 16 amino acids. Trimming took 7 bases from V and 3 from J; bases not matched to a gene: 13. Germline values: CDR1 SGHAT, CDR2 FQNNGV. This record belongs to a study of T-cell reconstitution after alpha-beta-depleted transplantation in children. A library of TCRbeta sequences, prepared with unique molecular identifiers, was generated. TCRdb re-called the PCR reads through MiXCR, storing one row per CDR3 protein. The table lists 450,000 to 550,000 distinct CDR3 sequences, more than 9.5% of them singletons. General observations from the study: Surviving recipient T cells and thymic progenitors underlay high day-60 TCRbeta diversity in some patients. It was newly produced T cells that mostly accounted for T-cell counts and diversity one year after transplant. By about two months after transplant, alpha-beta T cells reportedly arose from several hundred graft clones that had expanded.

The gene calls are TRBV11-2 and TRBJ2-7; 9 bases match TRBD1. The TCR comes from a female patient aged 2-10 years who had a stem cell transplant for aplastic anemia, so the T cells may come from the graft donor. The sequences come from PBMCs, mostly from graft donor cells, collected 180 days after TCRalphabeta/CD19-depleted stem cell transplant. CDR3: CASNLGDRTGVYEQYF. CDR3 DNA: TGTGCCAGCAACCTAGGGGACCGGACAGGGGTCTACGAGCAGTACTTC.